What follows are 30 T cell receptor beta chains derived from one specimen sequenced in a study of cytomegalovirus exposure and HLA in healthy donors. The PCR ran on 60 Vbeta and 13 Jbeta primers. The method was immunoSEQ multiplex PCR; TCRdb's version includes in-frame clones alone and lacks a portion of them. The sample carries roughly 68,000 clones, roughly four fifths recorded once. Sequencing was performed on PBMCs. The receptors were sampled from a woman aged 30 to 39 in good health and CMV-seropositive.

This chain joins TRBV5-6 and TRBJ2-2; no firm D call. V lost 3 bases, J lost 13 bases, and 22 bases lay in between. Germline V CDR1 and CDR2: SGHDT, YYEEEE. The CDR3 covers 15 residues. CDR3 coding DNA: TGTGCCAGCAGCTCTTCCATATCCCGCCTAATGCCGCTGTTTTTT. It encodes CASSSSISRLMPLFF.

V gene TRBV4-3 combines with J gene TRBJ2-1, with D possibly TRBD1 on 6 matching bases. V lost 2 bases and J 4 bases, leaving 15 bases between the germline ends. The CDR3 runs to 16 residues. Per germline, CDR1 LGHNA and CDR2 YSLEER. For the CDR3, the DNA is TGCGCCAGCAGCCAATCTGACAGGCCCCGTTACAATGAGCAGTTCTTC. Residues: CASSQSDRPRYNEQFF.

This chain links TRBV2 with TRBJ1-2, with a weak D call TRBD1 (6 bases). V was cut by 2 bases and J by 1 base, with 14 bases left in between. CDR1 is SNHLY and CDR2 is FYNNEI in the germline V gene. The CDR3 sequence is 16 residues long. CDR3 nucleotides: TGTGCCAGCAGTGAACGTTGGACAGACAATAACTATGGCTACACCTTC. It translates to CASSERWTDNNYGYTF.

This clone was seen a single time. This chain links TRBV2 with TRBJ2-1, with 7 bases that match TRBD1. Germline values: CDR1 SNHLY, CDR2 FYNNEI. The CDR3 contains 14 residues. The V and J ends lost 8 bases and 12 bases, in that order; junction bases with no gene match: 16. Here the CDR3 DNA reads TGTGCCAGCCAATATAGACAGGGCAGTGTACGGCAGTTCTTC. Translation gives CASQYRQGSVRQFF.

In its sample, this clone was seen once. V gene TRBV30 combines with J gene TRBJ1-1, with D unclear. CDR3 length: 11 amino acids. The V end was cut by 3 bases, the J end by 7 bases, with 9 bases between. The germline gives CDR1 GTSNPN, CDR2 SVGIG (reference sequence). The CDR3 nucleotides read TGTGCCTGGAGAAGAGCCCGTGAAGCTTTCTTT. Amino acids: CAWRRAREAFF.

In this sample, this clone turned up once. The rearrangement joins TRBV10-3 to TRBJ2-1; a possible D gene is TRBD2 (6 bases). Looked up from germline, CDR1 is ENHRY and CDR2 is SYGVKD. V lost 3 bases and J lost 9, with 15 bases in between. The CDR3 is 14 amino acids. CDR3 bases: TGTGCCATCAGTGATAGGACTACCAAATCTGAGCAGTTCTTC. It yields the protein CAISDRTTKSEQFF.

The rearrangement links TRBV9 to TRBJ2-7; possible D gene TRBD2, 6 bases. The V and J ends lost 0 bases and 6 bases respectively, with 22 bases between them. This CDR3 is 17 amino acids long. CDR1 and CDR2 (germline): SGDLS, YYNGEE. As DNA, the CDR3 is TGTGCCAGCAGCGTAGTCCGCGGGTCTCCGGGAGCCGCCGAGCAGTACTTC. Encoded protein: CASSVVRGSPGAAEQYF.

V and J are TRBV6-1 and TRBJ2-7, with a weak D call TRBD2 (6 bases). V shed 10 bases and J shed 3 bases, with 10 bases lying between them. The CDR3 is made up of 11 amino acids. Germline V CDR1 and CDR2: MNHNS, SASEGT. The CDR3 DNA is TGTGCCACCGGGGACTTCTACGAGCAGTACTTC. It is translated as CATGDFYEQYF.

The CDR3 nucleotides are TGTGCCAGTAGTATGGGCGGGACTAGCGGGAGAAGGTCCGGGGAGCTGTTTTTT. Translating gives CASSMGGTSGRRSGELFF. The genes are TRBV19 and TRBJ2-2, with 14 bases fitting TRBD2. After removal of 3 bases from V and 6 bases from J, the junction contained 9 bases not matched to a gene. The CDR3 extends over 18 amino acids. CDR1 and CDR2 (germline): LNHDA, SQIVND (reference sequence).

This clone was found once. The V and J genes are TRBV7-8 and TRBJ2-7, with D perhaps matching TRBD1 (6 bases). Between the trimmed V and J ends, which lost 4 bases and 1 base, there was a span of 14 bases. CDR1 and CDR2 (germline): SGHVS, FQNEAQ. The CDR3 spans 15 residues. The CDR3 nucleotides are TGTGCCAGCAGCTCCTTGGACAGCCCTTCCTACGAGCAGTACTTC. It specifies CASSSLDSPSYEQYF.

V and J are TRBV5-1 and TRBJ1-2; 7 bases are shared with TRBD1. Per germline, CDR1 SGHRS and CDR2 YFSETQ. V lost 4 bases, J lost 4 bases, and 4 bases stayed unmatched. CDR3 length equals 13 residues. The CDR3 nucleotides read TGCGCCAGCAGCGTCCGGGACAGCTATGGCTACACCTTC. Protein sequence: CASSVRDSYGYTF.

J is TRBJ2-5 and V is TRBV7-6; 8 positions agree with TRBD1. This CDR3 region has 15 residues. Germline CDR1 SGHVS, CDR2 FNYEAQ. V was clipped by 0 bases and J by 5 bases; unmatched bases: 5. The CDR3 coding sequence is TGTGCCAGCAGCTTAGCGTCAGGGGGCGGGGAGACCCAGTACTTC. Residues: CASSLASGGGETQYF.

DNA for the CDR3: TGTGCCAGTGTATCCGGGACACTAGGCAATCAGCCCCAGCATTTT. Its translation is CASVSGTLGNQPQHF. The chain recombines TRBV19 with TRBJ1-5; TRBD1 is a possible D gene (6 bases). Trimming removed 8 bases from V and 2 bases from J, with 16 bases in between. Per the germline V gene, CDR1 is LNHDA and CDR2 is SQIVND (reference sequence). The CDR3 has 15 amino acids.

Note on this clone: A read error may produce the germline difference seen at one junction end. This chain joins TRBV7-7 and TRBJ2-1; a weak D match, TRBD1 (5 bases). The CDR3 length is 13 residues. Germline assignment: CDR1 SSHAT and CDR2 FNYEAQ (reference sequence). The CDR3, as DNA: TGTGCTAGCAGCTTAGGGGCGAGTGGTGAGCAGTTCTTC. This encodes CASSLGASGEQFF. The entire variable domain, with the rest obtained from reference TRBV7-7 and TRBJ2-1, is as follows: GAGVSQSPRYKVTKRGQDVTLRCDPISSHATLYWYQQALGQGPEFLTYFNYEAQPDKSGLPSDRFSAERPEGSISTLTIQRTEQRDSAMYRCASSLGASGEQFFGPGTRLTVL.

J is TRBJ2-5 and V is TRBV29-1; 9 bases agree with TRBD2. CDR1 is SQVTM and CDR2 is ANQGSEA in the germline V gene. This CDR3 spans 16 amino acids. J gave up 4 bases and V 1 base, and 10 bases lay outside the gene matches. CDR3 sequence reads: CSVEAREREAVETQYF. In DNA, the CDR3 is TGCAGCGTTGAAGCGCGAGAGCGGGAGGCGGTAGAGACCCAGTACTTC.

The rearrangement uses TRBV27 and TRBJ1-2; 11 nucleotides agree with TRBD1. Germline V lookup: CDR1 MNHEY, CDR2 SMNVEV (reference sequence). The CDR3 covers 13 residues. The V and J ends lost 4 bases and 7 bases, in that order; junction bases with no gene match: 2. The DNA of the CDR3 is TGTGCCAGCAGTTGGACAGGGGGCGCTGGCTACACCTTC. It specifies CASSWTGGAGYTF.

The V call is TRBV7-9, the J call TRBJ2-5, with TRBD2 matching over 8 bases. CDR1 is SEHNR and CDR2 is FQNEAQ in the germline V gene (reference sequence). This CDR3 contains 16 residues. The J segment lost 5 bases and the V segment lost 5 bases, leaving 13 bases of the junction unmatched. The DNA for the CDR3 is TGTGCCAGCAGCGTAGTAGCGGGACTACCCGGGGAGACCCAGTACTTC. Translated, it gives CASSVVAGLPGETQYF. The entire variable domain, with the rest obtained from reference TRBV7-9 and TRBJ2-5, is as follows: DTGVSQNPRHKITKRGQNVTFRCDPISEHNRLYWYRQTLGQGPEFLTYFQNEAQLEKSRLLSDRFSAERPKGSFSTLEIQRTEQGDSAMYLCASSVVAGLPGETQYFGPGTRLLVL.

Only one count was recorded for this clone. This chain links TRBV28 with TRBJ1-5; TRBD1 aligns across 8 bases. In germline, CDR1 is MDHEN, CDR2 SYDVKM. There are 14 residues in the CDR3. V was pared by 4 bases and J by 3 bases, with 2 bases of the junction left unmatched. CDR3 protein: CASSSTGANQPQHF. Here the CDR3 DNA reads TGTGCCAGCAGTTCGACAGGGGCCAATCAGCCCCAGCATTTT.

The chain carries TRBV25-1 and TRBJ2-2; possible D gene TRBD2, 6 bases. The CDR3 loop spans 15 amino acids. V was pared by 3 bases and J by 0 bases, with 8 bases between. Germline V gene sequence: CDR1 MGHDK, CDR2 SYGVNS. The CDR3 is CASSDPSANTGELFF. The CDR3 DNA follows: TGTGCCAGCAGTGATCCTAGCGCGAACACCGGGGAGCTGTTTTTT.

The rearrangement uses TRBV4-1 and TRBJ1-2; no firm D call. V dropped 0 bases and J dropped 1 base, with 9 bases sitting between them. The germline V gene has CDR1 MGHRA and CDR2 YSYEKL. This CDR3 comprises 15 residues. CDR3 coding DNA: TGCGCCAGCAGCCAAGATAGCGACTTTAACTATGGCTACACCTTC. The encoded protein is CASSQDSDFNYGYTF.

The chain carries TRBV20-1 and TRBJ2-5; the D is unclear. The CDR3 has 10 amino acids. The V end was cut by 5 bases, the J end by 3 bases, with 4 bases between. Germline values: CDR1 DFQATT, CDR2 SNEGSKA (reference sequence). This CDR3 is CSAREETQYF. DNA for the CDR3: TGCAGTGCTCGGGAAGAGACCCAGTACTTC.

CDR3 nucleotide sequence: TGTGCCAGCAGTGAGGGACTTCTCGAGCAGTACTTC. Its translation is CASSEGLLEQYF. The chain carries TRBV6-1 and TRBJ2-7; a possible D gene is TRBD2 (6 bases). Per germline, CDR1 MNHNS and CDR2 SASEGT. The CDR3 runs to 12 residues. Trimming cost V 3 bases and J 6 bases, with 9 bases left between them.

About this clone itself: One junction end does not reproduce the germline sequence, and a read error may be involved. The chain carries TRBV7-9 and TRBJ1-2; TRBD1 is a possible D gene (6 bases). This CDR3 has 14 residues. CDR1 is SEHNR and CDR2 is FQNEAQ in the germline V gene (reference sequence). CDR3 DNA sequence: TGTGCCGGCAGCTCCTTGACAGGACTCTATGGCTACACCTTC. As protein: CAGSSLTGLYGYTF.

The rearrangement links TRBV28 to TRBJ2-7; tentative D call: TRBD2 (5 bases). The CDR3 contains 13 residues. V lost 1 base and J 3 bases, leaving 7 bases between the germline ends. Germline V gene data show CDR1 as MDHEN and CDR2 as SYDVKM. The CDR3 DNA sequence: TGTGCCAGCAGTTTATTCGGGGACTACGAGCAGTACTTC. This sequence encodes CASSLFGDYEQYF.

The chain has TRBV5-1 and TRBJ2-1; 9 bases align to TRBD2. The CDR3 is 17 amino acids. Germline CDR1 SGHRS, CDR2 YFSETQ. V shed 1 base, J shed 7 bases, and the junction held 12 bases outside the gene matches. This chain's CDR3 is CASSLFRAGGPRNEQFF. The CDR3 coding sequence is TGCGCCAGCAGCTTGTTTAGGGCGGGAGGGCCGAGAAATGAGCAGTTCTTC.

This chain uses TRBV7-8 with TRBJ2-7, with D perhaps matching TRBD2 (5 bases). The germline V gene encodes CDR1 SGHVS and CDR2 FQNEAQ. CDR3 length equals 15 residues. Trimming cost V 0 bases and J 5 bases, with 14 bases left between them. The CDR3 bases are TGTGCCAGCAGCTTAGCATTACTAGTTGGGAACGAGCAGTACTTC. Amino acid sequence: CASSLALLVGNEQYF. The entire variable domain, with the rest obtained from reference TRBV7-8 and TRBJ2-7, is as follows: GAGVSQSPRYKVAKRGQDVALRCDPISGHVSLFWYQQALGQGPEFLTYFQNEAQLDKSGLPSDRFFAERPEGSVSTLKIQRTQQEDSAVYLCASSLALLVGNEQYFGPGTRLTVT.

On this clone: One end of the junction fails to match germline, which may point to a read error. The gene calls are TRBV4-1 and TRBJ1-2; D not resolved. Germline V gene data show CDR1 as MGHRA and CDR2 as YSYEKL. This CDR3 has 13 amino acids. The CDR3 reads CASSQEEHYGYIF. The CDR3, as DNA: TGCGCCAGCAGCCAAGAAGAGCACTATGGCTACATCTTC.

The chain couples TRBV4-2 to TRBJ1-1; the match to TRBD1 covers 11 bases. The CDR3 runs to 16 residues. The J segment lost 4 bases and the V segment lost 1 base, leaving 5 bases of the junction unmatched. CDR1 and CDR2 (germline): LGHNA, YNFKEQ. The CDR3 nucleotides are TGTGCCAGCAGCCAAGCTGGACAGGGGGCAGCCACTGAAGCTTTCTTT. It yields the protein CASSQAGQGAATEAFF.

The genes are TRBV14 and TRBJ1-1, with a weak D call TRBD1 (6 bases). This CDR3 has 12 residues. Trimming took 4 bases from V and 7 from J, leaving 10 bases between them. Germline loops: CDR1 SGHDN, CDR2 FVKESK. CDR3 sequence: CASSPTGFEAFF. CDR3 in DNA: TGTGCCAGCAGCCCAACAGGGTTTGAAGCTTTCTTT.

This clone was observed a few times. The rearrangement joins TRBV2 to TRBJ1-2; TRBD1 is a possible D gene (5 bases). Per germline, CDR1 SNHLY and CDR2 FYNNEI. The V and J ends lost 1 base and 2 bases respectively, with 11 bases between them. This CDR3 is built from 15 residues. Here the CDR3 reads CASSEGGGWNYGYTF. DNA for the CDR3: TGTGCCAGCAGTGAAGGCGGGGGGTGGAACTATGGCTACACCTTC.